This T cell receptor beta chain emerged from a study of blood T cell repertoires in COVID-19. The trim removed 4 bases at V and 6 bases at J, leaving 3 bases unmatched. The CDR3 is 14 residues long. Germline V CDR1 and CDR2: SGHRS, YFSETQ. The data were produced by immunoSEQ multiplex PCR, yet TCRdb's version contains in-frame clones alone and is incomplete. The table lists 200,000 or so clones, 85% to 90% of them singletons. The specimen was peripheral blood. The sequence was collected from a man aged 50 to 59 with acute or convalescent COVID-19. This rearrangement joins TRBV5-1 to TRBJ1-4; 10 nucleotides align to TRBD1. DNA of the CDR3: TGCGCCAGCAGCCGACAGGGGGCAGATGAAAAACTGTTTTTT. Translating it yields CASSRQGADEKLFF.